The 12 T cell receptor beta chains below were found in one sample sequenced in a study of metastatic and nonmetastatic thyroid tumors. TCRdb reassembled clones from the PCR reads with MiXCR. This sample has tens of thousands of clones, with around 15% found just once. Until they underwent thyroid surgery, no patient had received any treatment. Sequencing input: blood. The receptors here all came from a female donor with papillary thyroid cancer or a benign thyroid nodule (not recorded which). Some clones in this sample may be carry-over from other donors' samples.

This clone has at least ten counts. The CDR3 is CSASGTGPYGYTF. CDR3 DNA: TGCAGTGCTAGTGGGACAGGACCCTATGGCTACACCTTC. This chain connects TRBV20-1 to TRBJ1-2, with TRBD1 matching over 8 bases. V was pared by 3 bases and J by 4 bases, with 4 bases of the junction left unmatched. The CDR3 has 13 residues. The V gene's germline CDR1 is DFQATT and CDR2 SNEGSKA (reference sequence).

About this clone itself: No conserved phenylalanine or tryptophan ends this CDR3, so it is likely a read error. CDR3 DNA: TGCGCCAGCAGCCTGGGACAGGGAATCGGCGAGCAGTACTTG. As protein: CASSLGQGIGEQYL. The rearrangement joins TRBV5-1 to TRBJ2-7; 9 bases match TRBD1. V shed 4 bases and J 6 bases; nucleotides not matched to a gene: 8. Germline V gives CDR1 SGHRS, CDR2 YFSETQ. CDR3 length: 14 residues.

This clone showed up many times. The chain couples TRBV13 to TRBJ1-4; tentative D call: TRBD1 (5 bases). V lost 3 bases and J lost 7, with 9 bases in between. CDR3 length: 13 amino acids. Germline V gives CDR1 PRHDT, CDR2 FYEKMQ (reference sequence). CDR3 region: CASSLGGSEKLFF. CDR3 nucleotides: TGTGCCAGCAGCTTGGGGGGAAGTGAAAAACTGTTTTTT.

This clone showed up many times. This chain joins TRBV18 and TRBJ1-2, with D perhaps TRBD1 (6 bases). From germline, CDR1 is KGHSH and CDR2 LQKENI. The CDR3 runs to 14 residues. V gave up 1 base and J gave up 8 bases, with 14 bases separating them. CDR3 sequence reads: CASSPLPKDRGYTF. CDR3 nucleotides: TGTGCCAGCTCACCACTCCCAAAAGACAGGGGCTACACCTTC.

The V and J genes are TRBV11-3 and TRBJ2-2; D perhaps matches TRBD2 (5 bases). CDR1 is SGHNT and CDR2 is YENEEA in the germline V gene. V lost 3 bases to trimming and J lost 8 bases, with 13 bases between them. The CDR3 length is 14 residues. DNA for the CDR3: TGTGCCAGCAGCTTTGAGAGGGTCTGGGGGGAGCTGTTTTTT. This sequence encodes CASSFERVWGELFF.

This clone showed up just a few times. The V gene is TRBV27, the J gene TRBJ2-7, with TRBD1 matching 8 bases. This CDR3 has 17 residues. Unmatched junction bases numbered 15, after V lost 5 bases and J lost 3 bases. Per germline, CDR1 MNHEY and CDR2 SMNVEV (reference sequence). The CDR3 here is CASSQKTMGQAHYEQYF. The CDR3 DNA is TGTGCCAGCAGTCAAAAAACAATGGGACAGGCACACTACGAGCAGTACTTC.

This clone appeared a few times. The CDR3, as DNA: TGTGCCAGCACCCAAACATTAGGGATGGGTCAAGAGACCCAGTACTTC. Protein: CASTQTLGMGQETQYF. This sequence joins TRBV6-2 or TRBV6-3 and TRBJ2-5; no clear D gene. Trimming pared 7 bases from V and 2 bases from J, leaving 20 bases between. The CDR3 is 16 amino acids. Germline V CDR1 and CDR2: MNHEY, SVGEGT.

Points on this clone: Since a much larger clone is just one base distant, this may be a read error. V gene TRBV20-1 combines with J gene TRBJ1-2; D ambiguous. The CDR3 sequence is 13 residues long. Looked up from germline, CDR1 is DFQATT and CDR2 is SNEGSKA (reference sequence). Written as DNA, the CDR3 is TGCAGTGCTAGGGCATTAACCTCCCATGGCCACACCTTC. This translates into CSARALTSHGHTF.

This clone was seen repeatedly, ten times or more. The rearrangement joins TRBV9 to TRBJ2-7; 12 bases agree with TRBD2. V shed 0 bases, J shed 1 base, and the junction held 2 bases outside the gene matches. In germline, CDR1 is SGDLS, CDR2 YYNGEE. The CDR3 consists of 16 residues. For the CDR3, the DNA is TGTGCCAGCAGCGTAGGAGGACTAGCGGGGTCCTACGAGCAGTACTTC. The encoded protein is CASSVGGLAGSYEQYF. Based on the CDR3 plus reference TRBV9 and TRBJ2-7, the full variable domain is DSGVTQTPKHLITATGQRVTLRCSPRSGDLSVYWYQQSLDQGLQFLIQYYNGEERAKGNILERFSAQQFPDLHSELNLSSLELGDSALYFCASSVGGLAGSYEQYFGPGTRLTVT.

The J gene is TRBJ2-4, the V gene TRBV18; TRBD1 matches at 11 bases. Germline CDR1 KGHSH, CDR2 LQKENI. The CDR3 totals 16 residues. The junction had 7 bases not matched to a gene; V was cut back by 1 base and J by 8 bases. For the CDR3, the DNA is TGTGCCAGCTCACCACGGACAGGGGGCGGCGTTCACATTCAGTACTTC. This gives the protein CASSPRTGGGVHIQYF.

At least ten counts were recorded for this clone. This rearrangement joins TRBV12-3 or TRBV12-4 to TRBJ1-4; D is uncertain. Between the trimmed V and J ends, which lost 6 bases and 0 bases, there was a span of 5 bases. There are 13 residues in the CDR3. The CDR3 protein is CASRLSTNEKLFF. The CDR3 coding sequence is TGTGCCAGCAGACTTTCAACTAATGAAAAACTGTTTTTT.

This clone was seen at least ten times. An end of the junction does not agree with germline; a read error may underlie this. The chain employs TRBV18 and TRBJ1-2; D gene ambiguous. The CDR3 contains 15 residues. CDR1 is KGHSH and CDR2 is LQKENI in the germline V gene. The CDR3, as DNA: TGTGCCAGCTCCCCACCACCCAGCTATAACTATGGCTACACCTTC. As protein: CASSPPPSYNYGYTF.